This T cell receptor (beta chain) was obtained from a study of CD8 T cells in ankylosing spondylitis. General study findings and limits: With a CD8+ phenotype, disease-linked clones were relatively rare in peripheral blood.

V lost 6 bases to trimming and J lost 7 bases; unmatched junction nucleotides: 8. The CDR3 extends over 14 amino acids. The germline CDR1 and CDR2 sequences are SNHLY and FYNNEI. Researchers built TCR beta libraries using quantitative 5'-RACE with molecular barcodes. TCRdb re-derived calls from the 5' RACE reads in MiXCR, one entry per CDR3 protein. Among around 340,000 distinct CDR3 sequences, roughly 14% were seen once, and the ten largest hold about 1%. This clonotype was observed a few times. Its antigen is undetermined. The sample consisted of blood, either unsorted or a sorted T cell fraction (not recorded which). This receptor was obtained from a male donor with ankylosing spondylitis or in good health (not recorded which). The J gene is TRBJ1-4, the V gene TRBV2; 7 bases agree with TRBD1. CDR3 sequence (DNA): TGTGCCAGCAGGGCGACAGGGCAGAGTGAAAAACTGTTTTTT. It codes for CASRATGQSEKLFF. Together with reference TRBV2 and TRBJ1-4, the CDR3 gives the full variable domain: EPEVTQTPSHQVTQMGQEVILRCVPISNHLYFYWYRQILGQKVEFLVSFYNNEISEKSEIFDDQFSVERPDGSNFTLKIRSTKLEDSAMYFCASRATGQSEKLFFGSGTQLSVL.